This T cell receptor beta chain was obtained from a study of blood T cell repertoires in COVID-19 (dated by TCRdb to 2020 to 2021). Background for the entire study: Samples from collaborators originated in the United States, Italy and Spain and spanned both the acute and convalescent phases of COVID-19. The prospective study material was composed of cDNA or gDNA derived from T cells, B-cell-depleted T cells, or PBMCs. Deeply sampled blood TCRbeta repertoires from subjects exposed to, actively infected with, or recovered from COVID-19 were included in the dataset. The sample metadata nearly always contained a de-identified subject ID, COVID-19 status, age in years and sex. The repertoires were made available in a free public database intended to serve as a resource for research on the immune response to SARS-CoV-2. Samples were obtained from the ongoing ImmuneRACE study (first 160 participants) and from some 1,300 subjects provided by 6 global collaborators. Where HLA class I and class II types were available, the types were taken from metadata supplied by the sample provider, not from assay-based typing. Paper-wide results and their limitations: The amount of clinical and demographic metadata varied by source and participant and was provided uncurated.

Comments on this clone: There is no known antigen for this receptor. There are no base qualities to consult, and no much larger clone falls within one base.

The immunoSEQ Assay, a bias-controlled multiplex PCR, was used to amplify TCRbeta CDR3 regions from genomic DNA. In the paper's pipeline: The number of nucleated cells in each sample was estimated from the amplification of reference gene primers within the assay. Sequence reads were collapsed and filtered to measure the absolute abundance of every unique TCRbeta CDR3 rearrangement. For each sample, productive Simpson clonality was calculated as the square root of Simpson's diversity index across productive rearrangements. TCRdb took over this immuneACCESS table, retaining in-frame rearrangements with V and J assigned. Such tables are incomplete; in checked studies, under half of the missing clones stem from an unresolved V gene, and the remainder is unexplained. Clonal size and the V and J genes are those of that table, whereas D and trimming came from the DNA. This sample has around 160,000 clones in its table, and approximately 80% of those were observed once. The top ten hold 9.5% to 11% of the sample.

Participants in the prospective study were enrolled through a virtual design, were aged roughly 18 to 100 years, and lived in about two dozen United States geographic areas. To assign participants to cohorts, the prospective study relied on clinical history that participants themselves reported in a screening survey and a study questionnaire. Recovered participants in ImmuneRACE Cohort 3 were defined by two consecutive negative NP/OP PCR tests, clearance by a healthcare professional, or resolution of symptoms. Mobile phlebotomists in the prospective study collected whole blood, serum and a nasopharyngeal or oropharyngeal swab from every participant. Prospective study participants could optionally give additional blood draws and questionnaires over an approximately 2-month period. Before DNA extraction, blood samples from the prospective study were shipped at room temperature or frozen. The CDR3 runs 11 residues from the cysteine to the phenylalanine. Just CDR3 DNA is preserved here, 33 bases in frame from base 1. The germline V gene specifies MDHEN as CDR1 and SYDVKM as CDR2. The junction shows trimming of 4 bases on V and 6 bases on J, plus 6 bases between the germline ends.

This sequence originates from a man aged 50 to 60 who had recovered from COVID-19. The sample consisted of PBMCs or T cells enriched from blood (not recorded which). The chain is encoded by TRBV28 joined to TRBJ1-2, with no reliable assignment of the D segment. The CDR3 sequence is CASSYLNGYTF. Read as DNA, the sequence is TGTGCCAGCAGTTATCTTAATGGCTACACCTTC.